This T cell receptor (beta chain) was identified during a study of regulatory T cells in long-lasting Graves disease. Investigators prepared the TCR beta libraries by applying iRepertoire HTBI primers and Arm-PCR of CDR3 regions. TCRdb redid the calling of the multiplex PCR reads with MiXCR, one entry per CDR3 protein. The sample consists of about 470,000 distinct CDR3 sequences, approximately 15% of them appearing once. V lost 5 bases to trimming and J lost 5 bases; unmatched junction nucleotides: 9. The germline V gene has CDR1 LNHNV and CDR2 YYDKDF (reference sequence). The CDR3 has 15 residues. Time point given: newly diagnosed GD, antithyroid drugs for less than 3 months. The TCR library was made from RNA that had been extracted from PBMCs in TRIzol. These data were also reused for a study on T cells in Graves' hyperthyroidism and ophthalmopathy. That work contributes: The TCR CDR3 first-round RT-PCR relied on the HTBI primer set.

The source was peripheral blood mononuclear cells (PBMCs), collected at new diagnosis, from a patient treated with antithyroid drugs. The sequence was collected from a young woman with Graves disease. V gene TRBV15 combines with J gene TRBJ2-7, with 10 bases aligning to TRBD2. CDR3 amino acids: CATSGQGLAIHEQYF. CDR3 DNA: TGTGCCACCAGCGGGCAGGGACTAGCGATACACGAGCAGTACTTC.